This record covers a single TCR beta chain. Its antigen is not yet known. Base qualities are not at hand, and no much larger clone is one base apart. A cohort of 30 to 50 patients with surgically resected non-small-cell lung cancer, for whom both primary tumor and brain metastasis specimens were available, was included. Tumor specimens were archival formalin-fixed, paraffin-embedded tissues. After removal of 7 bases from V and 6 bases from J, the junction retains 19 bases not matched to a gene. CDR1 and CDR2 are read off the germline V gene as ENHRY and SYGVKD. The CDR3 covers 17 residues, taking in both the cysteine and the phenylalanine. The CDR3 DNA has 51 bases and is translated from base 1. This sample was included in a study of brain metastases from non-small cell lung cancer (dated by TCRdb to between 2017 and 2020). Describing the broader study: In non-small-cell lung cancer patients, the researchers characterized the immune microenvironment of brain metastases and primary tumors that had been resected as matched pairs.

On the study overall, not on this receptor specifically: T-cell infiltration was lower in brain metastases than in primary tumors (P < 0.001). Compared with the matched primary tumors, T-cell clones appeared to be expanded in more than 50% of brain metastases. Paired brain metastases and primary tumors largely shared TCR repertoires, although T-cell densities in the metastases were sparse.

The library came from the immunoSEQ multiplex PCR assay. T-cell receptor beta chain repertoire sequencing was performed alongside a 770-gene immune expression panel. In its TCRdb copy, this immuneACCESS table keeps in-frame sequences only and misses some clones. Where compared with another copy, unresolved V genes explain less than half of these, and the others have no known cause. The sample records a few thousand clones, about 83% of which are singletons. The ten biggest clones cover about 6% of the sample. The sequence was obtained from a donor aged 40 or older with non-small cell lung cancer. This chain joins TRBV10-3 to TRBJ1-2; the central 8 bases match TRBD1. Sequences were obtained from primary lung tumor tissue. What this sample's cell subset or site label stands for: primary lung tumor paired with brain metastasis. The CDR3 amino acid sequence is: CAIKSARDRTLQDGYTF. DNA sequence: TGTGCCATCAAAAGTGCTCGGGACAGGACACTTCAGGATGGCTACACCTTC.